A single sample gave rise to the 18 T cell receptor beta chains below, sequenced in a study of T cell responses to AZD1222 COVID-19 vaccine. Only in-frame clones appear in the TCRdb table, and some are missing; sequencing was by immunoSEQ multiplex PCR. The data hold some 110,000 clones, with roughly four fifths observed a single time. The material was peripheral blood, obtained on day 0 of AZD1222 vaccination. These receptors originate from an adult in good health.

This chain uses TRBV6-5 with TRBJ1-2, with 8 bases lining up with TRBD1. Trimming at V came to 8 bases and at J to 6 bases, leaving 11 bases not matched to a gene. The germline CDR1 and CDR2 sequences are MNHEY and SVGAGI. This CDR3 has 14 residues. The CDR3: CASAPSDRVDGYTF. The CDR3 DNA reads TGTGCCAGCGCCCCCTCGGACAGGGTGGATGGCTACACCTTC.

The chain combines TRBV24-1 with TRBJ1-6; D unresolved. The CDR3 extends over 16 amino acids. With 7 bases removed from V and 9 bases from J, the gap between germline ends came to 21 bases. Germline CDR1 reads KGHDR; CDR2 reads SFDVKD. This CDR3 reads CATSVLAKAKSSPLHF. DNA of the CDR3: TGTGCCACCAGCGTTTTGGCGAAAGCGAAGTCTTCACCCCTCCACTTT.

Concerning this clone: At the DNA level, this CDR3 is encoded by other sequences in the same sample as well. This chain links TRBV5-1 with TRBJ2-1, with 10 bases identical to TRBD1. CDR1 and CDR2 from the germline V gene are SGHRS and YFSETQ. The CDR3 is made up of 15 amino acids. Trimming took 1 base from V and 6 from J; bases not matched to a gene: 4. CDR3 protein: CASSLSGQGFNEQFF. In DNA form, the CDR3 reads TGCGCCAGCAGCTTGTCGGGACAGGGGTTCAATGAGCAGTTCTTC.

This chain links TRBV5-4 with TRBJ2-5, with D unresolved. The CDR3 is 14 amino acids. Germline loops: CDR1 SGHNT, CDR2 YYREEE (reference sequence). V was trimmed by 0 bases and J by 1 base, leaving 7 bases between them. CDR3 amino acids: CASSLVGSQETQYF. The CDR3 DNA reads as TGTGCCAGCAGCTTGGTGGGATCCCAAGAGACCCAGTACTTC.

This sequence joins TRBV28 and TRBJ1-6, with 7 bases identical to TRBD1. The CDR3 spans 13 residues. The germline V gene encodes CDR1 MDHEN and CDR2 SYDVKM. The V segment lost 7 bases and the J segment 10 bases; nucleotides outside the gene matches: 7. DNA for the CDR3: TGTGCCAGCACCACGACGACAGGGTCACCCCTCCACTTT. Translating it yields CASTTTTGSPLHF. Filled out from reference TRBV28 and TRBJ1-6, the complete variable domain reads DVKVTQSSRYLVKRTGEKVFLECVQDMDHENMFWYRQDPGLGLRLIYFSYDVKMKEKGDIPEGYSVSREKKERFSLILESASTNQTSMYLCASTTTTGSPLHFGNGTRLTVT.

V gene TRBV3-1 (or the pseudogene TRBV3-2) combines with J gene TRBJ2-7; 7 nucleotides line up with TRBD1. Per the germline V gene, CDR1 is LGHDT and CDR2 is YNNKEL (reference sequence). The CDR3 is made up of 13 amino acids. The V segment lost 6 bases and the J segment 2 bases; nucleotides outside the gene matches: 4. The DNA for the CDR3 is TGTGCCAGCAGATATACAGGGGCCTACGAGCAGTACTTC. Its protein product is CASRYTGAYEQYF.

The chain combines TRBV4-2 with TRBJ1-2; D is uncertain. The CDR3 is made up of 14 amino acids. Trimming pared 0 bases from V and 4 bases from J, leaving 9 bases between. Germline V CDR1 and CDR2: LGHNA, YNFKEQ. CDR3 bases: TGTGCCAGCAGCCAAGAGCACACCTCCTATGGCTACACCTTC. Its translation: CASSQEHTSYGYTF.

The rearrangement links TRBV3-1 (or the pseudogene TRBV3-2) to TRBJ2-7; D gene ambiguous. In germline, CDR1 is LGHDT, CDR2 YNNKEL (reference sequence). Between the trimmed V and J ends, which lost 5 bases and 4 bases, there was a span of 12 bases. The CDR3 consists of 13 residues. CDR3 coding DNA: TGTGCCAGCAGCAACCCCCCCCTTTACGAGCAGTACTTC. This encodes CASSNPPLYEQYF.

J is TRBJ2-1 and V is TRBV28; TRBD2 might be the D (5 bases). This CDR3 is 14 amino acids long. Germline assignment: CDR1 MDHEN and CDR2 SYDVKM. V was pared by 5 bases and J by 8 bases, with 16 bases between. The CDR3 is CASSPIRGLDEQFF. CDR3 bases: TGTGCCAGCAGTCCCATACGAGGGCTGGATGAGCAGTTCTTC.

The chain combines TRBV25-1 with TRBJ1-1; D unresolved. The CDR3 sequence is 11 residues long. Germline CDR1 and CDR2: MGHDK and SYGVNS. V was trimmed by 1 base and J by 11 bases, leaving 8 bases between them. Written as DNA, the CDR3 is TGTGCCAGCAGTGAATGGGGAAGCGCTTTCTTT. It encodes CASSEWGSAFF.

The rearrangement joins TRBV7-8 to TRBJ2-2; no definite D call. Germline assignment: CDR1 SGHVS and CDR2 FQNEAQ. The CDR3 has 12 residues. V was shortened by 8 bases and J by 4 bases, with 8 bases between the two germline ends. The DNA of the CDR3 is TGTGCCAGCGCCCATGGCACCGGGGAGCTGTTTTTT. It translates to CASAHGTGELFF. Supplemented by reference TRBV7-8 and TRBJ2-2, the full variable domain reads GAGVSQSPRYKVAKRGQDVALRCDPISGHVSLFWYQQALGQGPEFLTYFQNEAQLDKSGLPSDRFFAERPEGSVSTLKIQRTQQEDSAVYLCASAHGTGELFFGEGSRLTVL.

CDR3 DNA sequence: TGTGCCAGCAGTGGACAGGAGTTGGGTGGGCAGTTCTTC. Translated: CASSGQELGGQFF. The chain recombines TRBV2 with TRBJ2-1; tentative D call: TRBD1 (6 bases). Trimming stripped 4 bases from V and 12 bases from J, with 16 bases between. There are 13 residues in the CDR3. Germline V gene data show CDR1 as SNHLY and CDR2 as FYNNEI. Variable domain in full (rest from reference TRBV2 and TRBJ2-1): EPEVTQTPSHQVTQMGQEVILRCVPISNHLYFYWYRQILGQKVEFLVSFYNNEISEKSEIFDDQFSVERPDGSNFTLKIRSTKLEDSAMYFCASSGQELGGQFFGPGTRLTVL.

This chain connects TRBV27 to TRBJ1-2; D may be TRBD1 (6 bases). The V end lost 6 bases, the J end lost 3 bases, and 11 bases lay between the germline ends. This CDR3 is 13 amino acids long. Germline V CDR1 and CDR2: MNHEY, SMNVEV (reference sequence). CDR3 DNA: TGTGCCAGCAGGGGTCGACAGGACTATGGCTACACCTTC. Its protein is CASRGRQDYGYTF.

The chain carries TRBV6-2 or TRBV6-3 and TRBJ1-2, with 9 bases fitting TRBD1. Germline assignment: CDR1 MNHEY and CDR2 SVGEGT. The CDR3 length is 14 residues. The J segment lost 3 bases and the V segment lost 5 bases, leaving 4 bases of the junction unmatched. In nucleotides, the CDR3 is TGTGCCAGCAGTCCCCGGGACAGGGACTATGGCTACACCTTC. It specifies CASSPRDRDYGYTF.

The chain carries TRBV5-1 and TRBJ1-2; D ambiguous. Germline loops: CDR1 SGHRS, CDR2 YFSETQ. CDR3 length equals 13 residues. V was clipped by 0 bases and J by 8 bases, with 11 bases between them. The CDR3 nucleotides read TGCGCCAGCAGCTTGGTCGGGATTGTAGGCTACACCTTC. This sequence encodes CASSLVGIVGYTF.

This chain uses TRBV10-3 with TRBJ2-1; 13 nucleotides align to TRBD2. V dropped 6 bases and J dropped 10; count of bases not matched to a gene: 3. Germline V gives CDR1 ENHRY, CDR2 SYGVKD. There are 13 residues in the CDR3. The CDR3 region has the DNA TGTGCCATCAGAGGACTAGCGGGAGAAGAGCAGTTCTTC. The encoded protein is CAIRGLAGEEQFF.

The chain employs TRBV30 and TRBJ2-4, with TRBD1 identical over 8 bases. CDR3 size: 19 residues. Germline lookup yields CDR1 GTSNPN and CDR2 SVGIG (reference sequence). With V trimmed by 3 bases and J by 4 bases, 20 bases remained unmatched. The DNA of the CDR3 is TGTGCCTGGAGAAATAAAGCTCGTGGGCAGGGGGCATCAAAAAACATTCAGTACTTC. This translates into CAWRNKARGQGASKNIQYF.

The genes are TRBV7-2 and TRBJ1-5; TRBD1 agrees at 7 bases. V lost 3 bases and J lost 1; bases outside the gene matches: 0. CDR3 length: 14 residues. The germline V gene has CDR1 SGHTA and CDR2 FQGNSA. The CDR3 DNA reads TGTGCCAGCAGCTTGACAGGGAGCAATCAGCCCCAGCATTTT. It encodes CASSLTGSNQPQHF.